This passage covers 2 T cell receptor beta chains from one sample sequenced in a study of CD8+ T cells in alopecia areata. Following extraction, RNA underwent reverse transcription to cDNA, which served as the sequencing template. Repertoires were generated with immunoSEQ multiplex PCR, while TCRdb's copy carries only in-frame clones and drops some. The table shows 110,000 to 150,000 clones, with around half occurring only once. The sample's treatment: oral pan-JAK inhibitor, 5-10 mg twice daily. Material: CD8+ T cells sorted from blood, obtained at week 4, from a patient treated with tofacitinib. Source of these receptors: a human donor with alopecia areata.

The CDR3 DNA reads TGTGCCAGCAGCTTAACGGAAAAAGGAGAGGCGAACACTGAAGCTTTCTTT. As protein: CASSLTEKGEANTEAFF. The chain is built from TRBV7-3 and TRBJ1-1; D is uncertain. The CDR3 extends over 17 amino acids. The germline V gene has CDR1 SGHTA and CDR2 FQGTGA. V lost 0 bases, J lost 1 base, and 15 bases lay in between.

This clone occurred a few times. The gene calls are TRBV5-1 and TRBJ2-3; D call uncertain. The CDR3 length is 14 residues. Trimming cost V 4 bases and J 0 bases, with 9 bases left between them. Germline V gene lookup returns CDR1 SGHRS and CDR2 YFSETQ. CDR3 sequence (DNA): TGCGCCAGCAGCCTGTACTCTAGCACAGATACGCAGTATTTT. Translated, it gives CASSLYSSTDTQYF.